The 10 T cell receptor beta chains presented below share a single source sample, sequenced in a study of cytomegalovirus exposure and HLA in healthy donors. Libraries were prepared by immunoSEQ multiplex PCR; TCRdb keeps only in-frame clonotypes and omits some of them. The sample lists approximately 97,000 clones; just under 95% were seen once. The specimen was PBMCs. The receptor source for this set is a young woman in good health and CMV-seronegative.

The chain couples TRBV11-3 to TRBJ1-1; D call uncertain. CDR1 is SGHNT and CDR2 is YENEEA in the germline V gene. The CDR3 runs 14 residues. The V and J ends lost 2 bases and 0 bases respectively, with 7 bases between them. The DNA for the CDR3 is TGTGCCAGCAGCTTACCCAGGATGAACACTGAAGCTTTCTTT. It encodes CASSLPRMNTEAFF.

The genes are TRBV23-1 and TRBJ2-2; D gene unclear. TRBV23-1 belongs to the ORF category, with a function that is uncertain. V was cut by 6 bases and J by 0 bases, with 11 bases left in between. CDR3 length: 15 residues. The chain's CDR3 is CASRCGEANTGELFF. In DNA, the CDR3 is TGCGCCAGCAGGTGTGGCGAGGCGAACACCGGGGAGCTGTTTTTT.

V is TRBV2 and J is TRBJ2-7; TRBD2 aligns across 7 bases. CDR3 length: 14 residues. The V gene's germline CDR1 is SNHLY and CDR2 FYNNEI. The V segment lost 8 bases and the J segment 0 bases; nucleotides outside the gene matches: 7. CDR3 DNA: TGTGCCAGCGAAGCGGGGAGGAGCTCCTACGAGCAGTACTTC. Translating it yields CASEAGRSSYEQYF.

The gene calls are TRBV6-1 and TRBJ2-1, with D tentatively TRBD2 (5 bases). Germline V gives CDR1 MNHNS, CDR2 SASEGT. The CDR3 runs 12 residues. Trimming left V 8 bases short and J 8 bases short, with 13 bases between. In nucleotides, the CDR3 is TGTGCCAGCCGGGAAAGCGACTATGAGCAGTTCTTC. The encoded protein is CASRESDYEQFF.

This chain uses TRBV6-5 with TRBJ1-2; tentative D call: TRBD1 (6 bases). The V gene's germline CDR1 is MNHEY and CDR2 SVGAGI. The ends were cut back, 6 bases at V and 4 bases at J, with 9 bases in the middle. This CDR3 region has 12 residues. Here the CDR3 DNA reads TGTGCCAGCAGACAGGGTTTCTATGGCTACACCTTC. It translates to CASRQGFYGYTF.

V and J are TRBV28 and TRBJ2-7; 7 positions agree with TRBD1. Trimming took 6 bases from V and 5 from J; bases not matched to a gene: 10. The CDR3 length is 14 residues. Looked up from germline, CDR1 is MDHEN and CDR2 is SYDVKM. The CDR3 region has the DNA TGTGCCAGCAGGGAGACAGGGAAGACCGACGAGCAGTACTTC. This sequence encodes CASRETGKTDEQYF.

This sequence joins TRBV1 and TRBJ2-5; the table assigns TRBD2, which was not confirmed against the DNA. TRBV1 is classified as a pseudogene. The CDR3 consists of 15 residues. The CDR3 reads CTSSPRGLVRETQYF. CDR3 coding DNA: TGCACCAGCAGCCCCCGTGGACTAGTTCGAGAGACCCAGTACTTC.

The chain is built from TRBV15 and TRBJ2-1; D is uncertain. V was clipped by 4 bases and J by 4 bases, with 11 bases between them. The CDR3 has 14 residues. Germline loops: CDR1 LNHNV, CDR2 YYDKDF (reference sequence). The CDR3 nucleotides are TGTGCCACCAGCACTCCCGACGGGTACAATGAGCAGTTCTTC. This encodes CATSTPDGYNEQFF.

The V call is TRBV4-3, the J call TRBJ2-7; 8 nucleotides align to TRBD2. The V gene's germline CDR1 is LGHNA and CDR2 YSLEER. The CDR3 has 16 amino acids. With V trimmed by 2 bases and J by 3 bases, 9 bases remained unmatched. The CDR3: CASSQLVSGGLYEQYF. CDR3 nucleotide sequence: TGCGCCAGCAGCCAACTCGTCAGCGGGGGTCTCTACGAGCAGTACTTC.

The rearrangement joins TRBV5-6 to TRBJ2-7; a possible D gene is TRBD2 (6 bases). In germline, CDR1 is SGHDT, CDR2 YYEEEE. V gave up 2 bases and J gave up 6 bases, with 6 bases separating them. The CDR3 runs 11 residues. The CDR3 sequence: CASSFSGEQYF. For the CDR3, the DNA is TGTGCCAGCAGCTTTAGCGGCGAGCAGTACTTC.